Reported below is one T cell receptor beta chain. The TCRbeta library incorporated unique molecular identifiers. TCRdb ran MiXCR on the PCR reads and lists one entry per CDR3 protein. The sample lists hundreds of thousands of distinct CDR3 sequences, around 16% occurring once. The sample belongs to a study of T-cell reconstitution after alpha-beta-depleted transplantation in children. CDR1 and CDR2 from the germline V gene are DFQATT and SNEGSKA (reference sequence). Trimming took 8 bases from V and 5 from J; bases not matched to a gene: 15. CDR3 length equals 15 residues. This specimen was PBMCs from the stem cell graft donor, taken from the stem cell graft. This TCR was recovered from a human donor who donated a stem cell graft to a child with acute lymphoblastic leukemia. The rearrangement joins TRBV20-1 to TRBJ2-5; 9 bases agree with TRBD2. This chain's CDR3 is CSPWTAGGPGETQYF. The DNA for the CDR3 is TGCAGTCCCTGGACGGCGGGAGGGCCAGGGGAGACCCAGTACTTC.